This is a list of T cell receptor beta chains from one sample in a study of early T cells in non-severe SARS-CoV-2 infection. Each CDR3 protein is one row after TCRdb ran MiXCR on the 5' RACE reads. This sample has roughly 93,000 distinct CDR3 sequences, with 14% to 15% found just once. The sequenced sample was whole blood. The receptors shown here come from an adult who was a healthcare worker with PCR-confirmed SARS-CoV-2 infection or an uninfected control (not recorded which). Each CDR3 is given with its conserved first and last residue. Fields, in order: V gene, clone size, CDR3 protein. Size values are once, few and many counts, or a class for expanded clones, and some rows have none.

TRBV20-1 | NA | CSARPPSGSYNEQFF
TRBV30 | few | CAWSRDSHNEQFF
TRBV7-2 | NA | CASSTSAGANVLTF
TRBV18 | few | CASSPSPVTSTDTQYF
TRBV12-3/TRBV12-4 | few | CASSPSIPDTQYF
TRBV5-1 | few | CASSLDTVTTEAFF
TRBV5-1 | NA | CASSWGTSGVETQYF
TRBV20-1 | once | CSASTTGTDGYTF
TRBV7-9 | NA | CASSGTEAFF
TRBV3-1 | NA | CASSQGGGTGVAFF
TRBV4-1 | many | CASSQPRTGNGYGYTF
TRBV7-8 | many | CASSLAQGAYSNQPQHF
TRBV6-1 | few | CASNRRGEQYF
TRBV29-1 | NA | CSAGTGANYGYTF
TRBV7-3 | few | CASSLRLGPAGPTTDTQYF
TRBV2 | few | CASNLMGRKDEKLFF
TRBV18 | NA | CASSPQGISGNTIYF
TRBV12-5 | few | CASGLVRGVGDTQYF
TRBV27 | few | CASSFLRDTDTQYF
TRBV20-1 | many | CSARMTTNEKLFF
TRBV20-1 | NA | CSASFGQLHTEAFF
TRBV19 | NA | CATRNPGGRTDTQYF
TRBV20-1 | NA | CSARDGSGGSPDTQYF
TRBV6-6 | many | CASKYGDGYYTF
TRBV3-1 | NA | CASSHYTGLGEQFF
TRBV19 | few | CASRLDPGRVTGELFF
TRBV11-2 | NA | CASSRGRQVEDTQYF